The clone carrying this T cell receptor (beta chain) showed up many times. The antigen is undetermined. The data were taken from a study of read filtering for tumor transcriptome and immune sequencing. Study background: Mean patient age was roughly 61 years, range about 45 to 85; around 16 male, about 15 female. General study points: IR-seq and RNA-seq agreed better without single-read clonotypes.

The CDR3 runs to 16 residues. The V end lost 5 bases, the J end lost 5 bases, and 21 bases lay between the germline ends. Germline CDR1 SGHNT, CDR2 YENEEA. From 400 to 450 ng of RNA, a library with molecular barcoded alpha/delta and beta/gamma adaptors was made. In TCRdb, the reads were re-called with MiXCR into one record per CDR3 protein. The sample holds over 25,000 distinct CDR3 sequences, approximately 14% seen once. Sequenced material: a population of CD138-negative cells sorted from bone marrow. V and J are TRBV11-3 and TRBJ1-1, with D possibly TRBD1 on 6 matching bases. The origin of this receptor is a donor aged 40 or older with multiple myeloma. The CDR3 sequence is CASSPGFGGRSTEAFF. The CDR3, as DNA: TGTGCCAGCAGCCCAGGGTTTGGGGGGCGGTCGACTGAAGCTTTCTTT.